The present entry profiles one TCR beta chain with its context. The antigen remains unidentified. Clones were sequenced by immunoSEQ multiplex PCR, and TCRdb holds only the in-frame ones, with some missing. Of 65,000 to 85,000 clones in the sample, roughly 89% were seen once. The sample comes from a study of OX40 agonist ivuxolimab in advanced cancers. Overall study context: Patients got intravenous ivuxolimab at 0.01 to 10 mg/kg every 2 weeks. Hepatocellular carcinoma, melanoma, renal cell or head and neck cancer occurred in dose-escalation patients. Study-wide results and caveats: Fewer expanded clones were found on average in CD4+ than in CD8+ T cells.

The CDR3 runs 16 residues. The V end was cut by 2 bases, the J end by 2 bases, with 19 bases between. Per germline, CDR1 GTSNPN and CDR2 SVGIG (reference sequence). The chain employs TRBV30 and TRBJ2-7; weak D call: TRBD2 (7 bases). Sequenced here: CD4+ or CD8+ T cells sorted from blood, sampled in a trial of the OX40 agonist ivuxolimab. This receptor was obtained from an adult with an advanced solid tumor such as melanoma, head and neck, liver or kidney cancer. CDR3 in DNA: TGTGCCTGGAGTACTATACCGCGGGGGCCGACCTACGAGCAGTACTTC. Protein sequence: CAWSTIPRGPTYEQYF.